These 30 T cell receptor beta chains originate from one sample sequenced in a study of blood T cells in healthy people across ages. Through a sample-barcoded 5' primer and a J-beta primer mix, a second PCR was run for roughly 6 to 12 cycles. TCRdb processed the 5' RACE reads anew with MiXCR; each CDR3 protein has one entry. The sample has 1.5 million to 2 million distinct CDR3 sequences, about 28% seen once. The specimen sequenced was blood. The receptors were sampled from a woman in her thirties in good health.

This clonotype was picked up a small number of times. V usage is TRBV20-1 and J usage is TRBJ1-6; D gene unclear. Trimming stripped 7 bases from V and 5 bases from J, with 15 bases between. Looked up from germline, CDR1 is DFQATT and CDR2 is SNEGSKA (reference sequence). This CDR3 region has 14 residues. In DNA, the CDR3 is TGCAGTGTCCCCGAAGGCAGTCATAATTCACCCCTCCACTTT. This translates into CSVPEGSHNSPLHF.

The chain employs TRBV13 and TRBJ2-3; D is possibly TRBD2 (5 bases). V lost 8 bases and J lost 2, with 11 bases in between. CDR3 length: 13 amino acids. The germline CDR1 and CDR2 sequences are PRHDT and FYEKMQ (reference sequence). The DNA for the CDR3 is TGTGCCAGCTTAACGGGATCCACAGATACGCAGTATTTT. As protein: CASLTGSTDTQYF.

This clonotype was recorded a few times. CDR3 DNA sequence: TGTGCCAGCAGTTACTCAGGGTATCAACAGCCCCAGCATTTT. Translating it yields CASSYSGYQQPQHF. The rearrangement links TRBV6-5 to TRBJ1-5; no clear D. The V end was cut by 0 bases, the J end by 7 bases, with 10 bases between. The CDR3 length is 14 residues. Per germline, CDR1 MNHEY and CDR2 SVGAGI.

This clonotype was seen ten or more times. This chain connects TRBV20-1 to TRBJ2-5, with D possibly matching TRBD1 (5 bases). The V end was cut by 5 bases, the J end by 4 bases, with 14 bases between. The germline V gene has CDR1 DFQATT and CDR2 SNEGSKA (reference sequence). The CDR3 consists of 13 residues. The CDR3 protein is CSARQTDRETQYF. The CDR3, as DNA: TGCAGTGCTCGCCAGACAGATCGAGAGACCCAGTACTTC.

This clonotype was found a few times. The rearrangement joins TRBV5-1 to TRBJ2-4, with TRBD1 matching 8 bases. Germline-derived CDR1 and CDR2 are SGHRS and YFSETQ. Trimming at V came to 3 bases and at J to 5 bases, leaving 4 bases not matched to a gene. The CDR3 spans 14 residues. Here the CDR3 reads CASSSGGVENIQYF. In DNA, the CDR3 is TGCGCCAGCAGCTCAGGGGGCGTCGAAAACATTCAGTACTTC.

This clonotype has only one observation. An end of the junction does not agree with germline; a read error may underlie this. V usage is TRBV7-2 and J usage is TRBJ1-4, with a tentative D call TRBD1 (6 bases). Germline CDR1 reads SGHTA; CDR2 reads FQGNSA. This CDR3 comprises 16 residues. The CDR3 loop reads CASSSSLWQGSEELFF. CDR3 coding DNA: TGTGCCAGCAGCTCAAGTTTATGGCAGGGGAGTGAAGAACTGTTTTTT.

This clonotype was seen more than once but under ten times. The chain recombines TRBV4-1 with TRBJ2-1; 8 bases align to TRBD2. CDR3 size: 17 residues. With 1 base clipped from V and 5 bases from J, the junction kept 10 bases outside the gene matches. CDR1 is MGHRA, CDR2 YSYEKL, per germline. The CDR3 loop is CASSQGLARVRNNEQFF. In DNA, the CDR3 is TGCGCCAGCAGCCAAGGACTAGCGCGAGTGAGGAACAATGAGCAGTTCTTC.

This clonotype occurred a few times. This chain connects TRBV3-1 to TRBJ2-1, with 10 bases fitting TRBD2. The V segment lost 5 bases and the J segment 7 bases; nucleotides outside the gene matches: 8. Germline CDR1 is LGHDT and CDR2 is YNNKEL (reference sequence). The CDR3 has 15 residues. CDR3 sequence: CASSSLAGVINEQFF. DNA for the CDR3: TGTGCCAGCAGCTCCCTAGCGGGGGTAATAAATGAGCAGTTCTTC.

The chain is built from TRBV18 and TRBJ2-3; 8 bases match TRBD2. Germline loops: CDR1 KGHSH, CDR2 LQKENI. V lost 2 bases and J lost 3; bases outside the gene matches: 4. This CDR3 spans 15 amino acids. CDR3 sequence reads: CASSPIAGSTDTQYF. The CDR3 bases are TGTGCCAGCTCACCAATAGCGGGGTCGACAGATACGCAGTATTTT.

This clonotype was counted once. The chain joins TRBV30 to TRBJ2-5; 10 bases are shared with TRBD1. CDR1 GTSNPN and CDR2 SVGIG come from the germline V gene (reference sequence). CDR3 length: 13 residues. Germline trimming cut 2 bases from V and 11 bases from J; bases unmatched to any gene: 8. The CDR3 sequence is CAWSTGTGVEQYF. DNA for the CDR3: TGTGCCTGGAGTACCGGGACAGGGGTTGAGCAGTACTTC.

In this sample, this clonotype turned up many times. The rearrangement uses TRBV9 and TRBJ2-1; 8 positions match TRBD1. The V segment lost 3 bases and the J segment 6 bases; nucleotides outside the gene matches: 8. Germline-derived CDR1 and CDR2 are SGDLS and YYNGEE. The CDR3 is made up of 15 amino acids. The CDR3 DNA reads TGTGCCAGCAGCGAGCGACAGGGGACAGTCAATGAGCAGTTCTTC. Its translation is CASSERQGTVNEQFF. Complete variable domain (other parts from reference TRBV9 and TRBJ2-1): DSGVTQTPKHLITATGQRVTLRCSPRSGDLSVYWYQQSLDQGLQFLIQYYNGEERAKGNILERFSAQQFPDLHSELNLSSLELGDSALYFCASSERQGTVNEQFFGPGTRLTVL.

In the case of this clonotype: One base away lies a much larger clone, so this may be a sequencing read error. The chain has TRBV10-3 and TRBJ1-5; 10 bases match TRBD1. CDR1 and CDR2 (germline): ENHRY, SYGVKD. Unmatched junction bases numbered 5, after V lost 8 bases and J lost 10 bases. The CDR3 is made up of 12 amino acids. The CDR3 DNA reads as TGTGCCATCGGGACAGGGGACCATCCCCAGCATTTT. This sequence encodes CAIGTGDHPQHF.

The rearrangement uses TRBV7-2 and TRBJ2-1; maybe TRBD2 (6 bases). From germline, CDR1 is SGHTA and CDR2 FQGNSA. This CDR3 is built from 16 residues. Trimming took off 1 base at V and 3 bases at J, with 13 bases between the two ends. CDR3 protein: CASSLGDSGHYNEQFF. CDR3 DNA sequence: TGTGCCAGCAGCTTAGGCGATAGCGGCCACTACAATGAGCAGTTCTTC.

The rearrangement uses TRBV29-1 and TRBJ2-5; D remains unclear. CDR3 length equals 14 residues. V lost 3 bases to trimming and J lost 1 base, with 12 bases between them. The germline V gene encodes CDR1 SQVTM and CDR2 ANQGSEA. The DNA of the CDR3 is TGCAGCGTTGAGCGGACCGTGACCCAAGAGACCCAGTACTTC. This sequence encodes CSVERTVTQETQYF.

This clonotype was observed a few times. The V call is TRBV3-1, the J call TRBJ1-5, with D perhaps matching TRBD1 (6 bases). CDR1 and CDR2 from the germline V gene are LGHDT and YNNKEL (reference sequence). Trimming pared 1 base from V and 6 bases from J, leaving 10 bases between. This CDR3 comprises 14 residues. The CDR3: CASSQGQAGQPQHF. In nucleotides, the CDR3 is TGTGCCAGCAGCCAAGGACAGGCCGGTCAGCCCCAGCATTTT.

The V gene is TRBV2, the J gene TRBJ1-2; D ambiguous. This CDR3 has 12 amino acids. V gave up 7 bases and J gave up 2 bases, with 8 bases separating them. Germline V CDR1 and CDR2: SNHLY, FYNNEI. The CDR3 coding sequence is TGTGCCAGCACACCCGTAAACTATGGCTACACCTTC. The encoded protein is CASTPVNYGYTF.

The CDR3 loop reads CASSLGTGPREKLFF. In DNA, the CDR3 is TGTGCCAGCAGTTTAGGGACAGGGCCTAGAGAAAAACTGTTTTTT. The chain recombines TRBV12-3 or TRBV12-4 with TRBJ1-4, with TRBD1 matching 8 bases. The CDR3 length is 15 residues. Trimming at V came to 1 base and at J to 8 bases, leaving 6 bases not matched to a gene.

V usage is TRBV5-1 and J usage is TRBJ2-2; possibly TRBD1 for D (5 bases). V was clipped by 4 bases and J by 4 bases, with 14 bases between them. The CDR3 is 15 amino acids. The V gene's germline CDR1 is SGHRS and CDR2 YFSETQ. DNA of the CDR3: TGCGCCAGCAGCGTATTTCTTAGGGGCACCGGGGAGCTGTTTTTT. Encoded protein: CASSVFLRGTGELFF.

The CDR3 is CASSEGRTLLSSGANVLTF. For the CDR3, the DNA is TGTGCCAGCAGTGAGGGGCGGACCCTCCTTAGCTCTGGGGCCAACGTCCTGACTTTC. V usage is TRBV6-1 and J usage is TRBJ2-6; D may be TRBD1 (5 bases). The CDR3 is 19 amino acids. V lost 3 bases and J 0 bases, leaving 18 bases between the germline ends. Germline V gene lookup returns CDR1 MNHNS and CDR2 SASEGT.

The genes are TRBV27 and TRBJ1-2; D possibly corresponds to TRBD1 (5 bases). Trimming stripped 0 bases from V and 8 bases from J, with 16 bases between. CDR1 is MNHEY and CDR2 is SMNVEV in the germline V gene (reference sequence). CDR3 length: 15 residues. The CDR3 loop is CASSLSGGGSGGYTF. CDR3 nucleotides: TGTGCCAGCAGTTTATCTGGCGGGGGGTCAGGGGGCTACACCTTC.

The CDR3 reads CASSHQQAMNTEAFF. CDR3 bases: TGTGCCAGCAGCCACCAGCAGGCGATGAACACTGAAGCTTTCTTT. The chain links TRBV7-2 to TRBJ1-1; D gene ambiguous. Germline V gene data show CDR1 as SGHTA and CDR2 as FQGNSA. The CDR3 is made up of 15 amino acids. V lost 5 bases, J lost 0 bases, and 13 bases lay in between.

The V and J genes are TRBV18 and TRBJ2-5, with 10 bases lining up with TRBD1. The J call may be wrong; the DNA end is better matched by TRBJ2-7. The CDR3 is 16 amino acids. Germline V lookup: CDR1 KGHSH, CDR2 LQKENI. CDR3: CASSPTRDRGYSEQYF. The DNA for the CDR3 is TGTGCCAGCTCACCGACCCGGGACAGGGGTTATTCCGAGCAGTACTTC.

The V gene is TRBV3-1, the J gene TRBJ2-3, with 12 bases fitting TRBD2. Trimming at V came to 4 bases and at J to 3 bases, leaving 11 bases not matched to a gene. The CDR3 covers 18 residues. Per the germline V gene, CDR1 is LGHDT and CDR2 is YNNKEL (reference sequence). As DNA, the CDR3 is TGTGCCAGCAGCCGAGATCTACTAGCGGGAGGAGGAACAGATACGCAGTATTTT. This gives the protein CASSRDLLAGGGTDTQYF.

The sample holds a few counts of this clonotype. The chain is built from TRBV20-1 and TRBJ2-4; a possible D gene is TRBD1 (8 bases). The CDR3 totals 15 residues. Per the germline V gene, CDR1 is DFQATT and CDR2 is SNEGSKA (reference sequence). V was clipped by 5 bases and J by 4 bases, with 18 bases between them. CDR3 loop: CSASPGGQGKNIQYF. In DNA form, the CDR3 reads TGCAGTGCTTCCCCGGGAGGACAGGGAAAAAACATTCAGTACTTC.

This chain uses TRBV7-2 with TRBJ2-7; 13 nucleotides agree with TRBD2. CDR3 length equals 17 residues. V was pared by 5 bases and J by 1 base, with 8 bases of the junction left unmatched. From germline, CDR1 is SGHTA and CDR2 FQGNSA. In nucleotides, the CDR3 is TGTGCCAGCAGCGATGGACTAGCGGGAGAATGGTCCTACGAGCAGTACTTC. Amino acids: CASSDGLAGEWSYEQYF.

This clonotype occurred a few times. This sequence joins TRBV20-1 and TRBJ2-3; D may be TRBD2 (7 bases). V was cut by 4 bases and J by 5 bases, with 19 bases left in between. CDR1 and CDR2 from the germline V gene are DFQATT and SNEGSKA (reference sequence). This CDR3 region has 15 residues. The DNA for the CDR3 is TGCAGTGCTAAATCTGGGAGGGGGTCAATAGATACGCAGTATTTT. Translating gives CSAKSGRGSIDTQYF.

This clonotype has ten or more counts. The rearrangement joins TRBV20-1 to TRBJ2-5; 9 positions agree with TRBD1. The trim removed 8 bases at V and 5 bases at J, leaving 6 bases unmatched. Germline lookup yields CDR1 DFQATT and CDR2 SNEGSKA (reference sequence). This CDR3 is 12 amino acids long. The CDR3 here is CSWTGVGETQYF. The DNA of the CDR3 is TGCAGTTGGACAGGGGTCGGGGAGACCCAGTACTTC.

This clonotype appeared once. V and J are TRBV12-3 or TRBV12-4 and TRBJ2-3; TRBD1 matches at 7 bases. The J segment lost 4 bases and the V segment lost 7 bases, leaving 8 bases of the junction unmatched. CDR3 length: 14 amino acids. In DNA form, the CDR3 reads TGTGCCAGCACCGGGGACAGTCCGCCAGATACGCAGTATTTT. Its protein is CASTGDSPPDTQYF.

A remark on this clonotype: A much larger clone lies a single base off, so this may be a read error. The chain links TRBV25-1 to TRBJ2-4; D tentatively fits TRBD1 or TRBD2 (5 bases each). The last part of the DNA fits TRBJ2-7 better; the J call may be wrong. This CDR3 spans 12 amino acids. Germline V gene data show CDR1 as MGHDK and CDR2 as SYGVNS. CDR3 sequence reads: CASRDPGHEQYF. The CDR3 DNA follows: TGTGCCAGCCGGGACCCAGGGCACGAGCAGTACTTC.

In this sample, this clonotype turned up many times. The chain is built from TRBV25-1 and TRBJ2-1; D is possibly TRBD1 or TRBD2 (6 bases each). Germline assignment: CDR1 MGHDK and CDR2 SYGVNS. This CDR3 comprises 16 residues. V lost 4 bases and J 1 base, leaving 14 bases between the germline ends. CDR3 DNA: TGTGCCAGCAGTGGTGCCTGGGGGGCTTCCTACAATGAGCAGTTCTTC. Its protein product is CASSGAWGASYNEQFF. The full variable domain, its missing parts supplied by reference TRBV25-1 and TRBJ2-1, is EADIYQTPRYLVIGTGKKITLECSQTMGHDKMYWYQQDPGMELHLIHYSYGVNSTEKGDLSSESTVSRIRTEHFPLTLESARPSHTSQYLCASSGAWGASYNEQFFGPGTRLTVL.